This T cell receptor (beta chain) was documented in a study of Ad26.COV2.S vaccination and SARS-CoV-2 variants. Study context: The donor was enrolled in the Ad26.COV2.S arm of the COV1001 trial. Participants got Ad26.COV2.S intramuscularly, once or twice 56 days apart.

Treatment indicated: about 20 received Ad26.COV2.S at low or high dose, single or two shots; roughly five received placebo; per-sample allocation not given. Collection of the samples took place on day 63 after the first injection of vaccine or placebo. Cohort 1b enrolled adults aged 18-55 years in Boston. The repertoire was sequenced with immunoSEQ multiplex PCR; TCRdb's copy has only in-frame clones and lacks some. This repertoire shows about 680,000 clones, about 89% found once; its top ten account for about 1.5%. The sequenced sample was peripheral blood, obtained in a trial of Ad26.COV2.S vaccine versus placebo. The receptor was derived from a person between 18 and 65 years old who received the Ad26.COV2.S COVID-19 vaccine or a placebo.

This chain's CDR3 is CASSLGGENTEAFF. CDR3 nucleotides: TGTGCCAGCAGCCTGGGGGGGGAGAACACTGAAGCTTTCTTT. V is TRBV6-5 and J is TRBJ1-1, with D possibly matching TRBD1 (5 bases). CDR1 and CDR2 (germline): MNHEY, SVGAGI. Between the trimmed V and J ends, which lost 6 bases and 1 base, there was a span of 12 bases. This CDR3 has 14 residues.